This TCR beta chain was documented in a study of T cell responses to AZD1222 COVID-19 vaccine. With 6 bases removed from V and 3 bases from J, the gap between germline ends came to 15 bases. Per the germline V gene, CDR1 is LNHDA and CDR2 is SQIVND (reference sequence). The CDR3 loop spans 15 amino acids. Assay used: immunoSEQ multiplex PCR; TCRdb lists only in-frame clones, some missing. The table lists more than 100,000 clones, around 85% of them singletons. This TCR was recovered from an adult in good health. V usage is TRBV19 and J usage is TRBJ1-5; maybe TRBD1 (5 bases). The specimen was peripheral blood, collected on day 0 of AZD1222 vaccination. The chain's CDR3 is CASRPRDGDNQPQHF. The CDR3 DNA is TGTGCCAGTAGGCCTCGGGACGGGGACAATCAGCCCCAGCATTTT.